These 25 T cell receptor beta chains came from one sample sequenced in a study of early stage breast cancer tumors. Data came from immunoSEQ multiplex PCR; TCRdb stores just in-frame clones and leaves some out. Of fewer than 70,000 clones listed, over 60% are singletons. Sequencing was performed on blood. The source is a person in their thirties with breast cancer.

This clone was observed a handful of times. J is TRBJ2-4 and V is TRBV13; D possibly corresponds to TRBD1 (5 bases). The CDR3 is 14 amino acids. Germline CDR1 reads PRHDT; CDR2 reads FYEKMQ (reference sequence). V gave up 2 bases and J gave up 10 bases, with 15 bases separating them. CDR3 protein: CASSLSQAETIQYF. For the CDR3, the DNA is TGTGCCAGCAGCTTATCACAGGCAGAAACGATTCAGTACTTC. The full variable domain, with the rest looked up from reference TRBV13 and TRBJ2-4, is AAGVIQSPRHLIKEKRETATLKCYPIPRHDTVYWYQQGPGQDPQFLISFYEKMQSDKGSIPDRFSAQQFSDYHSELNMSSLELGDSALYFCASSLSQAETIQYFGAGTRLSVL.

CDR3 sequence: CASSESRELGEQYF. CDR3 nucleotides: TGCGCCAGCAGTGAGTCGAGGGAGTTGGGCGAGCAGTACTTC. The genes are TRBV10-1 and TRBJ2-7; a possible D gene is TRBD2 (5 bases). The CDR3 is made up of 14 amino acids. Deletions cut 0 bases from V and 6 bases from J, with 12 bases between. Germline lookup yields CDR1 WNHNN and CDR2 SYGVQD (reference sequence).

This clone was seen a handful of times. This rearrangement joins TRBV4-2 to TRBJ1-2; 9 bases agree with TRBD1. Germline CDR1 LGHNA, CDR2 YNFKEQ. The CDR3 spans 15 residues. V lost 1 base and J lost 6; bases outside the gene matches: 6. The CDR3 protein is CASSQAGQGSHGYTF. Here the CDR3 DNA reads TGTGCCAGCAGCCAAGCGGGACAGGGAAGCCATGGCTACACCTTC.

Only one count was recorded for this clone. CDR3 sequence: CASSPRGRDTGELFF. In DNA, the CDR3 is TGTGCCAGCAGCCCCAGGGGGCGCGACACCGGGGAGCTGTTTTTT. The rearrangement links TRBV11-1 to TRBJ2-2; 8 positions match TRBD1. This CDR3 region has 15 residues. Germline CDR1 is SGHAT and CDR2 is FQDESV (reference sequence). V lost 5 bases and J lost 3; bases outside the gene matches: 5.

The V gene is TRBV5-1, the J gene TRBJ2-7; TRBD1 aligns across 7 bases. V was pared by 4 bases and J by 4 bases, with 5 bases of the junction left unmatched. Germline-derived CDR1 and CDR2 are SGHRS and YFSETQ. This CDR3 has 13 amino acids. CDR3 sequence: CASSPQGWYEQYF. Here the CDR3 DNA reads TGCGCCAGCAGCCCACAGGGGTGGTACGAGCAGTACTTC.

The chain carries TRBV7-6 and TRBJ1-6; 9 bases are a match to TRBD1. Germline values: CDR1 SGHVS, CDR2 FNYEAQ. The CDR3 length is 16 residues. Germline trimming cut 8 bases from V and 9 bases from J; bases unmatched to any gene: 14. Written as DNA, the CDR3 is TGTGCCAGCCTACACCCCCGGGACAGGGAGGTTTCACCCCTCCACTTT. As protein: CASLHPRDREVSPLHF. Looking up the rest from reference TRBV7-6 and TRBJ1-6 gives the full variable domain: GAGVSQSPRYKVTKRGQDVALRCDPISGHVSLYWYRQALGQGPEFLTYFNYEAQQDKSGLPNDRFSAERPEGSISTLTIQRTEQRDSAMYRCASLHPRDREVSPLHFGNGTRLTVT.

This chain connects TRBV4-1 to TRBJ2-3, with no clear D. CDR3 size: 12 residues. V dropped 4 bases and J dropped 9 bases, with 11 bases sitting between them. CDR1 and CDR2 (germline): MGHRA, YSYEKL. The CDR3 is CASSPPSETQYF. The CDR3 DNA follows: TGCGCCAGCAGCCCCCCTTCCGAAACGCAGTATTTT.

V usage is TRBV14 and J usage is TRBJ2-7, with D possibly matching TRBD2 (5 bases). Germline loops: CDR1 SGHDN, CDR2 FVKESK. The V end was cut by 8 bases, the J end by 4 bases, with 15 bases between. CDR3 length equals 13 residues. The CDR3 is CASYPTRIYEQYF. The CDR3 coding sequence is TGTGCCAGCTACCCTACTAGAATTTACGAGCAGTACTTC. The variable domain in full, completed from reference TRBV14 and TRBJ2-7, reads EAGVTQFPSHSVIEKGQTVTLRCDPISGHDNLYWYRRVMGKEIKFLLHFVKESKQDESGMPNNRFLAERTGGTYSTLKVQPAELEDSGVYFCASYPTRIYEQYFGPGTRLTVT.

The rearrangement joins TRBV4-3 to TRBJ2-7; D gene unclear. Germline CDR1 is LGHNA and CDR2 is YSLEER. The CDR3 loop spans 14 amino acids. V dropped 0 bases and J dropped 3 bases, with 9 bases sitting between them. The CDR3 protein is CASSQDIPSYEQYF. CDR3 nucleotides: TGCGCCAGCAGCCAAGATATACCTAGCTACGAGCAGTACTTC.

This chain uses TRBV5-1 with TRBJ1-3; possibly TRBD1 for D (6 bases). The CDR3 contains 16 residues. The germline V gene encodes CDR1 SGHRS and CDR2 YFSETQ. V shed 4 bases and J shed 0 bases, with 14 bases lying between them. CDR3 coding DNA: TGCGCCAGCAGCCGGGTGGGGGCTAGCTCTGGAAACACCATATATTTT. It encodes CASSRVGASSGNTIYF.

This clone appeared a single time. The rearrangement links TRBV5-1 to TRBJ1-1; possibly TRBD1 for D (5 bases). Germline CDR1 reads SGHRS; CDR2 reads YFSETQ. V was shortened by 3 bases and J by 1 base, with 16 bases between the two germline ends. The CDR3 spans 16 residues. In DNA, the CDR3 is TGCGCCAGCAGCTCCCTTGGGACGCGGGAGAACACTGAAGCTTTCTTT. As protein: CASSSLGTRENTEAFF. The full variable domain, in which reference TRBV5-1 and TRBJ1-1 provide the parts outside the CDR3, is KAGVTQTPRYLIKTRGQQVTLSCSPISGHRSVSWYQQTPGQGLQFLFEYFSETQRNKGNFPGRFSGRQFSNSRSEMNVSTLELGDSALYLCASSSLGTRENTEAFFGQGTRLTVV.

This chain links TRBV6-5 with TRBJ1-6, with 9 bases lining up with TRBD1. The CDR3 extends over 16 amino acids. The trim removed 0 bases at V and 10 bases at J, leaving 7 bases unmatched. Germline CDR1 and CDR2: MNHEY and SVGAGI. The CDR3 DNA is TGTGCCAGCAGTTACTCGCTGGGACAGGGAAGATCACCCCTCCACTTT. Encoded protein: CASSYSLGQGRSPLHF.

The genes are TRBV2 and TRBJ2-1, with D possibly matching TRBD2 (6 bases). Germline CDR1 reads SNHLY; CDR2 reads FYNNEI. This CDR3 has 13 residues. V lost 6 bases to trimming and J lost 6 bases, with 12 bases between them. The CDR3 loop is CASRPGLFNEQFF. DNA of the CDR3: TGTGCCAGCAGACCCGGACTATTCAATGAGCAGTTCTTC. Complete variable domain (other parts from reference TRBV2 and TRBJ2-1): EPEVTQTPSHQVTQMGQEVILRCVPISNHLYFYWYRQILGQKVEFLVSFYNNEISEKSEIFDDQFSVERPDGSNFTLKIRSTKLEDSAMYFCASRPGLFNEQFFGPGTRLTVL.

This chain joins TRBV18 and TRBJ2-6, with D perhaps being TRBD1 or TRBD2 (5 bases each). V was clipped by 2 bases and J by 2 bases, with 19 bases between them. Germline CDR1 and CDR2: KGHSH and LQKENI. The CDR3 runs to 19 residues. DNA of the CDR3: TGTGCCAGCTCACCAGCCCCAGTGGGACGGGCGGCTGGGGCCAACGTCCTGACTTTC. Translated, it gives CASSPAPVGRAAGANVLTF. Using reference TRBV18 and TRBJ2-6 for the parts outside the CDR3, the full variable domain is NAGVMQNPRHLVRRRGQEARLRCSPMKGHSHVYWYRQLPEEGLKFMVYLQKENIIDESGMPKERFSAEFPKEGPSILRIQQVVRGDSAAYFCASSPAPVGRAAGANVLTFGAGSRLTVL.

This sequence joins TRBV11-2 and TRBJ2-7, with 11 bases fitting TRBD2. J was trimmed by 0 bases and V by 4 bases; bases with no gene match: 5. CDR3 length: 16 amino acids. CDR1 and CDR2 (germline): SGHAT, FQNNGV. CDR3 amino acids: CASSSAGTSGSYEQYF. Written as DNA, the CDR3 is TGTGCCAGCAGCTCGGCCGGGACTAGCGGCTCCTACGAGCAGTACTTC.

This clone was seen only a few times. The chain joins TRBV6-1 to TRBJ1-4; the D is unclear. This CDR3 region has 12 residues. Germline values: CDR1 MNHNS, CDR2 SASEGT. Trimming shortened V by 7 bases and J by 7 bases, and 10 bases separated the two germline ends. The CDR3 loop is CASNRLSEKLFF. In DNA form, the CDR3 reads TGTGCCAGCAATCGACTAAGTGAAAAACTGTTTTTT.

V and J are TRBV7-9 and TRBJ2-5; D ambiguous. Germline values: CDR1 SEHNR, CDR2 FQNEAQ (reference sequence). V lost 8 bases and J lost 2, with 6 bases in between. The length of the CDR3 is 11 residues. DNA for the CDR3: TGTGCCAGCTCCGCACAAGAGACCCAGTACTTC. Its protein is CASSAQETQYF. Combining the CDR3 with reference TRBV7-9 and TRBJ2-5 gives the whole variable domain DTGVSQNPRHKITKRGQNVTFRCDPISEHNRLYWYRQTLGQGPEFLTYFQNEAQLEKSRLLSDRFSAERPKGSFSTLEIQRTEQGDSAMYLCASSAQETQYFGPGTRLLVL.

The rearrangement links TRBV9 to TRBJ1-5; TRBD1 matches at 7 bases. Losses at the gene ends were 5 bases for V and 5 bases for J; bases not matched to a gene: 4. The germline CDR1 and CDR2 sequences are SGDLS and YYNGEE. The length of the CDR3 is 13 residues. The CDR3: CASSEGGDQPQHF. The CDR3 DNA reads TGTGCCAGCAGTGAAGGGGGCGATCAGCCCCAGCATTTT.

The chain is built from TRBV5-1 and TRBJ2-3, with 7 bases fitting TRBD2. The CDR3 totals 16 residues. V dropped 2 bases and J dropped 6; count of bases not matched to a gene: 12. Germline V CDR1 and CDR2: SGHRS, YFSETQ. The CDR3 coding sequence is TGCGCCAGCAGCTTAACCGGGACCCCCGGGGGGGATACGCAGTATTTT. Amino acid sequence: CASSLTGTPGGDTQYF.

The rearrangement joins TRBV27 to TRBJ2-7, with D possibly TRBD2 on 6 matching bases. V lost 0 bases, J lost 2 bases, and 17 bases lay in between. The CDR3 is 17 amino acids. Germline loops: CDR1 MNHEY, CDR2 SMNVEV (reference sequence). CDR3 nucleotide sequence: TGTGCCAGCAGTTTATCCTCTAGCGCCCATTGGGCCTACGAGCAGTACTTC. Translating it yields CASSLSSSAHWAYEQYF.

The gene calls are TRBV7-6 and TRBJ2-1, with 8 bases that match TRBD2. Trimming cost V 4 bases and J 8 bases; bases outside gene matches: 7. The CDR3 runs 14 residues. Germline CDR1 SGHVS, CDR2 FNYEAQ. CDR3: CASSSGLVYDEQFF. For the CDR3, the DNA is TGTGCCAGCAGCTCGGGACTAGTTTACGATGAGCAGTTCTTC.

The rearrangement links TRBV7-3 to TRBJ2-7; either TRBD1 or TRBD2 may fit D (6 bases each). This CDR3 has 13 residues. Germline loops: CDR1 SGHTA, CDR2 FQGTGA. Trimming removed 3 bases at V and 5 bases at J, with 11 bases between. This CDR3 reads CASSFAGEDEQYF. The CDR3 coding sequence is TGTGCCAGCAGCTTCGCAGGGGAGGACGAGCAGTACTTC.

This clone has more than one count but fewer than ten. The chain combines TRBV7-2 with TRBJ1-2, with D unresolved. The germline gives CDR1 SGHTA, CDR2 FQGNSA. V lost 1 base and J lost 7, with 16 bases in between. This CDR3 is 15 amino acids long. The CDR3 DNA is TGTGCCAGCAGCTTAGAAGAAGCCAGAACCCTTGGCTACACCTTC. It translates to CASSLEEARTLGYTF.

This clone was seen only a few times. The V call is TRBV14, the J call TRBJ1-3; possibly TRBD1 for D (5 bases). CDR1 is SGHDN and CDR2 is FVKESK in the germline V gene. CDR3 length: 16 amino acids. V dropped 4 bases and J dropped 0 bases, with 13 bases sitting between them. The CDR3, as DNA: TGTGCCAGCAGCCCAAGACAGTTAAACTCTGGAAACACCATATATTTT. This gives the protein CASSPRQLNSGNTIYF. The full variable domain, in which reference TRBV14 and TRBJ1-3 provide the parts outside the CDR3, is EAGVTQFPSHSVIEKGQTVTLRCDPISGHDNLYWYRRVMGKEIKFLLHFVKESKQDESGMPNNRFLAERTGGTYSTLKVQPAELEDSGVYFCASSPRQLNSGNTIYFGEGSWLTVV.

The J gene is TRBJ2-5, the V gene TRBV5-1, with D perhaps TRBD2 (5 bases). The V end was cut by 7 bases, the J end by 2 bases, with 12 bases between. The CDR3 spans 13 residues. CDR1 is SGHRS and CDR2 is YFSETQ in the germline V gene. In DNA form, the CDR3 reads TGCGCCAGCGGGTCGGGGTCACAAGAGACCCAGTACTTC. Its translation is CASGSGSQETQYF.